The sequence of this T cell receptor (beta chain) was determined in a study of post-analysis software for immune sequencing data. General study results and limits: TRBV5-6, TRBV5-1 and TRBV20-1 were among several TRBV segments more frequent in patients than controls.

The ends lost 2 bases at V and 15 bases at J; junction bases unmatched: 10. The germline gives CDR1 LGHDT, CDR2 YNNKEL (reference sequence). The CDR3 consists of 13 residues. TCR beta cDNA libraries included unique molecular identifiers. The authors obtained roughly 500,000 cDNA molecules from around 1 to 9.1 million T cells. TCRdb reprocessed the PCR reads via MiXCR and lists one record per CDR3 protein. The sample consists of hundreds of thousands of distinct CDR3 sequences, around 60% of them appearing once. As for this clonotype: Its antigen is still unknown.

Sequencing used blood. The chain employs TRBV3-1 and TRBJ2-1; TRBD2 agrees at 7 bases. The origin of this receptor is a girl aged 2 to 9 with multiple sclerosis. The CDR3 is CASSQSNGRYPFF. The CDR3 nucleotides are TGTGCCAGCAGCCAATCAAACGGGAGGTATCCGTTCTTC.